The source of this TCR beta chain is a study of OX40 agonist ivuxolimab in advanced cancers. About the research overall: Of the patients, three showed partial responses, one with hepatocellular carcinoma and two with cutaneous melanoma.

Here immunoSEQ multiplex PCR was the method, and the copy in TCRdb shows in-frame clones only, minus some. Counted here are around 80,000 clones, approximately 88% occurring once; the ten biggest clones make up less than 3%. The sample holds many counts of this clone. Its antigen is unidentified. Trimming took 5 bases from V and 2 from J, leaving 7 bases between them. Germline lookup yields CDR1 MNHNY and CDR2 SVGAGI (reference sequence). This CDR3 is built from 13 residues. The study, taken as a whole, reports: Nonresponders included some who also had low normalized T-cell clonal expansion. CD4+ and CD8+ blood T cells expanded clonally by week 6 at 0.1 to 3.0 mg/kg. Expanded peripheral T-cell antigen specificity went undetermined.

The V gene is TRBV6-6, the J gene TRBJ1-5; no firm D call. This specimen was CD4+ or CD8+ T cells sorted from blood, taken in a trial of the OX40 agonist ivuxolimab. The receptor was derived from an adult with an advanced solid tumor such as melanoma, head and neck, liver or kidney cancer. The CDR3 region has the DNA TGTGCCAGCAGTGTGACACGCAATCAGCCCCAGCATTTT. It is translated as CASSVTRNQPQHF.